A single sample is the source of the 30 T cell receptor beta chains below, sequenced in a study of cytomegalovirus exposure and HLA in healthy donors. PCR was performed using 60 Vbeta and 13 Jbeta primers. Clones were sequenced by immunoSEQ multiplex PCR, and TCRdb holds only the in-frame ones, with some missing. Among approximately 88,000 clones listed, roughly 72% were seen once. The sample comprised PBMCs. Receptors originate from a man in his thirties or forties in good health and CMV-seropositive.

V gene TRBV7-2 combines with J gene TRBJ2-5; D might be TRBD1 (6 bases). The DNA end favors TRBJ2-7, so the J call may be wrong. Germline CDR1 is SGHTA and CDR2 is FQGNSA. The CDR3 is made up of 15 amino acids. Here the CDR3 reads CASSLVGGESYEQYF. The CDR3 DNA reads TGTGCCAGCAGCTTGGTAGGGGGAGAGTCCTACGAGCAGTACTTC.

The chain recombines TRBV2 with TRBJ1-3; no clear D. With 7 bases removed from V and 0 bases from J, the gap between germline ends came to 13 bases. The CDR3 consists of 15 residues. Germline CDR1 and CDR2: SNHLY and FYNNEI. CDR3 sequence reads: CASTLLVNSGNTIYF. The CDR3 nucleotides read TGTGCCAGCACCCTCCTAGTTAACTCTGGAAACACCATATATTTT.

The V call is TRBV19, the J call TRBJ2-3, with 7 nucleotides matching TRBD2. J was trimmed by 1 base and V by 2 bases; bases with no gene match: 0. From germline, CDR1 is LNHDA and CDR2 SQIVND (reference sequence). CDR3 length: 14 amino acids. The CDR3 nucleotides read TGTGCCAGTAGTATACTAGCGGGCACAGATACGCAGTATTTT. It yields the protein CASSILAGTDTQYF.

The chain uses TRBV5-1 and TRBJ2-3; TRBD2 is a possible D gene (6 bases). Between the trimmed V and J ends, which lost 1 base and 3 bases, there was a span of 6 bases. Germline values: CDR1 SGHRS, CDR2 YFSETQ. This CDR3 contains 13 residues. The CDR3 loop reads CASSLSGTDTQYF. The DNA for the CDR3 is TGCGCCAGCAGCTTGAGCGGGACAGATACGCAGTATTTT.

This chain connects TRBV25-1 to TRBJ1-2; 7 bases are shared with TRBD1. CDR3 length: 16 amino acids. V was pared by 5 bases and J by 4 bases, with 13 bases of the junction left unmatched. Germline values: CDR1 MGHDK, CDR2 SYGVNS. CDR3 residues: CASSFSGGRQGYGYTF. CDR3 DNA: TGTGCCAGCAGTTTCAGTGGAGGGAGACAGGGCTATGGCTACACCTTC.

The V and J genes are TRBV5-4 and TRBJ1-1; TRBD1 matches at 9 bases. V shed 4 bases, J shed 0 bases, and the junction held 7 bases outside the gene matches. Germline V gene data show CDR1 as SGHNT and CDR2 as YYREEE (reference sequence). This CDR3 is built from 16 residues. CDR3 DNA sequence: TGTGCCAGCAGCCGCGGCAGGGACAGGGTGAACACTGAAGCTTTCTTT. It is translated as CASSRGRDRVNTEAFF.

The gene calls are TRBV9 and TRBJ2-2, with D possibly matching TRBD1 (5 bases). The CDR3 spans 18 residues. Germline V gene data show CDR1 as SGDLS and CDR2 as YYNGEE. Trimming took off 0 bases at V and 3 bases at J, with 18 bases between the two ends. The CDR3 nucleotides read TGTGCCAGCAGCGTAGGTTTGGGCCGAGACAGCTACACCGGGGAGCTGTTTTTT. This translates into CASSVGLGRDSYTGELFF.

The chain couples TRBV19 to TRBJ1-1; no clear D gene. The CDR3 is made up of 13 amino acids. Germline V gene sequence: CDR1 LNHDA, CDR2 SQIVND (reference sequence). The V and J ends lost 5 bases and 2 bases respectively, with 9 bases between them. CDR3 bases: TGTGCCAGTAGTTGGGCGGGAAACACTGAAGCTTTCTTT. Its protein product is CASSWAGNTEAFF.

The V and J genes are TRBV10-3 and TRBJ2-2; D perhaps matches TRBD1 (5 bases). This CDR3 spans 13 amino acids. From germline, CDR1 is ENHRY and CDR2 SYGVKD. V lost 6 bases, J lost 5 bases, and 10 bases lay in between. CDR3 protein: CAIRPTVTGELFF. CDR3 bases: TGTGCCATCAGGCCGACAGTAACCGGGGAGCTGTTTTTT.

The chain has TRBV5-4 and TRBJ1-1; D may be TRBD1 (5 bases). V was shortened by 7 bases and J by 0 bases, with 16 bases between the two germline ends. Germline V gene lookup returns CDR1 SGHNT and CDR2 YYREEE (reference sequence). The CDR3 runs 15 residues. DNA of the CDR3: TGTGCCAGCCAGAACCCCGGACAACTGAACACTGAAGCTTTCTTT. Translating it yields CASQNPGQLNTEAFF.

CDR3 region: CASMGRVGSTQYF. For the CDR3, the DNA is TGTGCCAGCATGGGGAGAGTGGGATCTACCCAGTACTTC. The chain links TRBV28 to TRBJ2-5; D perhaps matches TRBD2 (5 bases). This CDR3 has 13 residues. V gave up 7 bases and J gave up 8 bases, with 17 bases separating them. CDR1 and CDR2 from the germline V gene are MDHEN and SYDVKM.

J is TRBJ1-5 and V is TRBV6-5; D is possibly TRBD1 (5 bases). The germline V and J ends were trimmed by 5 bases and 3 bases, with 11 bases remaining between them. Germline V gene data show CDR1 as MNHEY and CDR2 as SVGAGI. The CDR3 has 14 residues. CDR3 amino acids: CASSLDRINQPQHF. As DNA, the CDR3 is TGTGCCAGCAGTCTTGACAGAATCAATCAGCCCCAGCATTTT.

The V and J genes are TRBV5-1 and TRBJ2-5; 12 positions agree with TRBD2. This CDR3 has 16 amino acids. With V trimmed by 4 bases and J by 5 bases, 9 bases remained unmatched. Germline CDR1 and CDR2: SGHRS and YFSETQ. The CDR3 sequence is CASSPVPTSGGETQYF. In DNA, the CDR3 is TGCGCCAGCAGCCCCGTACCGACTAGCGGGGGTGAGACCCAGTACTTC. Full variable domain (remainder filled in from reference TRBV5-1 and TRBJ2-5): KAGVTQTPRYLIKTRGQQVTLSCSPISGHRSVSWYQQTPGQGLQFLFEYFSETQRNKGNFPGRFSGRQFSNSRSEMNVSTLELGDSALYLCASSPVPTSGGETQYFGPGTRLLVL.

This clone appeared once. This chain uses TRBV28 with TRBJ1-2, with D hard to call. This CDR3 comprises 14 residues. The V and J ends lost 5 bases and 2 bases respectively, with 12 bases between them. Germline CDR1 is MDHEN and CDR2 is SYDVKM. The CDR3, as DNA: TGTGCCAGCAGTGCGCTAAACCCCAACTATGGCTACACCTTC. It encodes CASSALNPNYGYTF.

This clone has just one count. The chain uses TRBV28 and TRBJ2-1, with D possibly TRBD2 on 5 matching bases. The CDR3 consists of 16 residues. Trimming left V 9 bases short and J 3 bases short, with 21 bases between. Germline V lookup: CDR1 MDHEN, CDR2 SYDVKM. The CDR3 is CASSPVAGLLYNEQFF. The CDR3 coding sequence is TGTGCCAGTTCCCCTGTGGCGGGCCTACTCTACAATGAGCAGTTCTTC.

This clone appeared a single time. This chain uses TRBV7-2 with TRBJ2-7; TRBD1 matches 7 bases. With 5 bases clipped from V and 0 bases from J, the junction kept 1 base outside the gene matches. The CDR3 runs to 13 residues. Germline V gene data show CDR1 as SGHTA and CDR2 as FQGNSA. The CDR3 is CASSRTGSYEQYF. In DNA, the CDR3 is TGTGCCAGCAGCCGGACAGGCTCCTACGAGCAGTACTTC.

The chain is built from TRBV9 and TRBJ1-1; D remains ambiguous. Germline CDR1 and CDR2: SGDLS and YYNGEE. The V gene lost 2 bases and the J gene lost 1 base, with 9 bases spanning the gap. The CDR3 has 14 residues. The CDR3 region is CASSVAGTNTEAFF. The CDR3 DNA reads TGTGCCAGCAGCGTGGCAGGTACGAACACTGAAGCTTTCTTT.

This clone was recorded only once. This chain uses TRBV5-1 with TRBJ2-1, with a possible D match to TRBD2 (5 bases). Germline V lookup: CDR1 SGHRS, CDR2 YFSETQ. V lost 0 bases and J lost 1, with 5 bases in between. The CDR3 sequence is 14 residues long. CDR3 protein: CASSLGESYNEQFF. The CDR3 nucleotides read TGCGCCAGCAGCTTGGGGGAGTCCTACAATGAGCAGTTCTTC. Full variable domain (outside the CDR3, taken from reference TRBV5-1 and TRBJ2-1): KAGVTQTPRYLIKTRGQQVTLSCSPISGHRSVSWYQQTPGQGLQFLFEYFSETQRNKGNFPGRFSGRQFSNSRSEMNVSTLELGDSALYLCASSLGESYNEQFFGPGTRLTVL.

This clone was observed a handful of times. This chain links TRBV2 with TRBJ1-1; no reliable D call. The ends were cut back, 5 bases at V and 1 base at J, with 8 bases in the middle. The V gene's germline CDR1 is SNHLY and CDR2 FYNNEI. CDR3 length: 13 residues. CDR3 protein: CASSSTPNTEAFF. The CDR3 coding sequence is TGTGCCAGCAGTTCCACACCGAACACTGAAGCTTTCTTT.

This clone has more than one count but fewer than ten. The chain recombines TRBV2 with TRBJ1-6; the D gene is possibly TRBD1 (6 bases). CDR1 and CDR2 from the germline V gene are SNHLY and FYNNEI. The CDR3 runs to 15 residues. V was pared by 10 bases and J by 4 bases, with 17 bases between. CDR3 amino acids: CATREQGTYNSPLHF. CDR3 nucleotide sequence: TGTGCCACCAGAGAACAGGGCACATATAATTCACCCCTCCACTTT.

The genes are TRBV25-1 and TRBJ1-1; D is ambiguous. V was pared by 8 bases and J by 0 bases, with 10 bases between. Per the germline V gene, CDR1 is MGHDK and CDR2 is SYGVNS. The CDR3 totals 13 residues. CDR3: CASSQFMNTEAFF. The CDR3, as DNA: TGTGCCAGCTCGCAGTTCATGAACACTGAAGCTTTCTTT.

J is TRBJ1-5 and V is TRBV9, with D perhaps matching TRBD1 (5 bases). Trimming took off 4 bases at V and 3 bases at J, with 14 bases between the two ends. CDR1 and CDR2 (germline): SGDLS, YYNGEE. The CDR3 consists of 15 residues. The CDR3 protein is CASSPSDRYNQPQHF. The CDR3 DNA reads TGTGCCAGCAGCCCCTCTGACAGATACAATCAGCCCCAGCATTTT.

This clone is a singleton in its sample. Here the CDR3 DNA reads TGTGCCAGCAGCGTAGTACAGGGAGGGACTGAAGCTTTCTTT. It codes for CASSVVQGGTEAFF. The chain combines TRBV9 with TRBJ1-1; weak D call: TRBD1 (6 bases). CDR3 size: 14 residues. Trimming removed 0 bases at V and 5 bases at J, with 11 bases between. The germline V gene encodes CDR1 SGDLS and CDR2 YYNGEE.

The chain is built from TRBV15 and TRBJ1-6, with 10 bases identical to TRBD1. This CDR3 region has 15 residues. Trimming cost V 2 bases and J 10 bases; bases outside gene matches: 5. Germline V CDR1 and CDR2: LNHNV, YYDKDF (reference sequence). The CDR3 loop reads CATSRWTGGESPLHF. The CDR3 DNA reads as TGTGCCACCAGCAGATGGACAGGGGGAGAATCACCCCTCCACTTT.

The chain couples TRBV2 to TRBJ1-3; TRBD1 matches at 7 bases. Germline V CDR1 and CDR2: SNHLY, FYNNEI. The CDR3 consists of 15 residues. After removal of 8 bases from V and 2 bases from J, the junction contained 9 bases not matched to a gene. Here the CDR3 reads CASLWQQGAGNTIYF. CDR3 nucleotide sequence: TGTGCCAGCCTATGGCAGCAGGGGGCTGGAAACACCATATATTTT.

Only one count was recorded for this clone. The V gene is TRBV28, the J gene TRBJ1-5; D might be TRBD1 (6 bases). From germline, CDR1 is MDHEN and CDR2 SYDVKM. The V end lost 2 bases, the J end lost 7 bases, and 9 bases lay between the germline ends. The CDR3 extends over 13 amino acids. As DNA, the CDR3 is TGTGCCAGCAGTTTAGGGACACGACAGCCCCAGCATTTT. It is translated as CASSLGTRQPQHF. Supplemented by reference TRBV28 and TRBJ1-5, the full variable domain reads DVKVTQSSRYLVKRTGEKVFLECVQDMDHENMFWYRQDPGLGLRLIYFSYDVKMKEKGDIPEGYSVSREKKERFSLILESASTNQTSMYLCASSLGTRQPQHFGDGTRLSIL.

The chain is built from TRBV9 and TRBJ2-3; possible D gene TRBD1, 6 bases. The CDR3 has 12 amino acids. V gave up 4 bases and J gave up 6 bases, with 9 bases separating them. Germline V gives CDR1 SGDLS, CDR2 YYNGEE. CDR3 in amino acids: CASSSGVDTQYF. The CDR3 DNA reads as TGTGCCAGCAGCTCAGGGGTGGATACGCAGTATTTT.

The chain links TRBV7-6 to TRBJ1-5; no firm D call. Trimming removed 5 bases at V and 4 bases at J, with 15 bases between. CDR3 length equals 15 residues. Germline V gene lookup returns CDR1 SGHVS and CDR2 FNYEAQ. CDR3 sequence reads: CASSPGVIRNQPQHF. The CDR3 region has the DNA TGTGCCAGCAGCCCCGGAGTGATTCGTAATCAGCCCCAGCATTTT. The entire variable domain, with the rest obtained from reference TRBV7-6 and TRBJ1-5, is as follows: GAGVSQSPRYKVTKRGQDVALRCDPISGHVSLYWYRQALGQGPEFLTYFNYEAQQDKSGLPNDRFSAERPEGSISTLTIQRTEQRDSAMYRCASSPGVIRNQPQHFGDGTRLSIL.

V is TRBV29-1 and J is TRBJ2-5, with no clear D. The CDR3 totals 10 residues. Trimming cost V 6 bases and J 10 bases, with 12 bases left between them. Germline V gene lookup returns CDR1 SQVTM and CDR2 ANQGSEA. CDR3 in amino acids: CSVLRGSQYF. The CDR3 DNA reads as TGCAGCGTCCTAAGAGGTAGCCAGTACTTC.

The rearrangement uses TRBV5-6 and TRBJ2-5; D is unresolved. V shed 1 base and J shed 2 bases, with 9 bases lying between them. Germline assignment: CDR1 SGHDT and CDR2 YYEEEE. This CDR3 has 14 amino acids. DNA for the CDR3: TGTGCCAGCAGCTTGTTTGGCCAGCAAGAGACCCAGTACTTC. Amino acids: CASSLFGQQETQYF.